This TCR beta chain was documented in a study of blood T cell repertoires in COVID-19. About the research overall: COVID-19 samples collected from the United States, Italy and Spain covered acute and convalescent phases.

Germline CDR1 SGHTA, CDR2 FQGNSA. After removal of 5 bases from V and 4 bases from J, the junction contained 5 bases not matched to a gene. This CDR3 is built from 16 residues. The authors' processing: It was from reference gene primer amplification that nucleated cell counts were estimated. The method was immunoSEQ multiplex PCR; TCRdb's version includes in-frame clones alone and lacks a portion of them. Clone size and V and J calls were adopted from that table, with D and trimming inferred from the DNA. In the table there are a few hundred thousand clones, around 84% of which are singletons. The chain uses TRBV7-2 and TRBJ2-2, with 12 bases that match TRBD2. The specimen sequenced was peripheral blood. This clonotype was sampled from a woman aged 18 to 35 with acute or convalescent COVID-19. CDR3 protein: CASSLKTSGGTGELFF. The CDR3 nucleotides read TGTGCCAGCAGCCTAAAGACTAGCGGGGGCACCGGGGAGCTGTTTTTT.